This TCR beta chain was sequenced during a study of cytomegalovirus exposure and HLA in healthy donors. Points from the study as a whole: Most TCR sequences showed up rarely, but some public TCRs showed up in many donors. Reports indicate that TCR beta sequences accurately predicted the HLA-A and HLA-B alleles of most subjects. Among the CMV-associated chains, a few were confirmed in vitro as specific for CMV antigens.

Of note for this clone: Its antigen is not identified.

CDR1 is MDHEN and CDR2 is SYDVKM in the germline V gene. The V and J ends lost 6 bases and 1 base respectively, with 19 bases between them. The CDR3 runs to 17 residues. The PCR was carried out with 60 Vbeta primers and 13 Jbeta primers. Assay: immunoSEQ multiplex PCR; the TCRdb copy retains only in-frame clones and omits some. The sample has approximately 130,000 clones; over 65% are singletons. The sequence came from a woman between 40 and 50 years old in good health and CMV-seronegative. The sample consisted of PBMCs. This chain uses TRBV28 with TRBJ1-5; tentatively, D is TRBD1 (5 bases). The DNA for the CDR3 is TGTGCCAGCAGCTCCCCCCGGCCGGGGGTGAGCAATCAGCCCCAGCATTTT. This encodes CASSSPRPGVSNQPQHF. The full variable domain, completed using reference TRBV28 and TRBJ1-5, is DVKVTQSSRYLVKRTGEKVFLECVQDMDHENMFWYRQDPGLGLRLIYFSYDVKMKEKGDIPEGYSVSREKKERFSLILESASTNQTSMYLCASSSPRPGVSNQPQHFGDGTRLSIL.